This T cell receptor beta chain was identified in a study of cytomegalovirus exposure and HLA in healthy donors. CDR3 size: 17 residues. Germline V lookup: CDR1 SEHNR, CDR2 FQNEAQ (reference sequence). Findings of the study overall: Later analysis identified several of the most significant clusters that appeared linked to common viral pathogens. Researchers had no immune exposure information except CMV serostatus available. Most subjects had HLA-A and HLA-B alleles reportedly predicted accurately by TCR beta sequences.

Worth noting for this clone: Its antigen is as yet unknown. A read error may produce the germline difference seen at one junction end.

Primers included in the PCR were 60 Vbeta and 13 Jbeta primers. Profiling relied on immunoSEQ multiplex PCR, and the TCRdb table lists in-frame clones only, not all of them. The data contain 80,000 or so clones, over 60% of them seen just once; the ten biggest clones take up roughly 4%. The chain links TRBV7-9 to TRBJ2-6; 9 nucleotides line up with TRBD2. The material sequenced was PBMCs. This receptor was taken from a male donor in good health and CMV-seropositive. The CDR3 spells CASRLGSGRSGANVLTF. The DNA for the CDR3 is TGTGCCAGCCGCTTAGGTAGCGGGAGATCTGGGGCCAACGTCCTGACTTTC.